This is a list of T cell receptor beta chains from one sample in a study of control samples from healthy donors and cancer patients. The repertoire was sequenced with immunoSEQ multiplex PCR; TCRdb's copy has only in-frame clones and lacks some. The sample has about 100,000 clones, about 90% seen once; the top ten hold 15% to 20%. Material: blood. All receptors come from a woman aged 45-60 years in good health. CDR3s include the opening cysteine and the closing phenylalanine or tryptophan. Each record gives: J gene, V gene, CDR3 length, D gene, clone size, CDR3 protein, CDR3 DNA. D genes are given only for firm matches. A clone size is listed for some rows: how often the clone was seen (once, few, many), or a class if it is expanded.

TRBJ2-5,TRBV24-1,13,.,.,CATSEGSQETQYF,TGTGCCACCAGTGAGGGATCCCAAGAGACCCAGTACTTC
TRBJ2-5,TRBV7-9,16,TRBD2,.,CASSGSGRAERETQYF,TGTGCCAGCAGCGGTAGCGGGAGGGCCGAAAGGGAGACCCAGTACTTC
TRBJ2-7,TRBV19,13,TRBD1,.,CASSSGQSYEQYF,TGTGCCAGTAGTTCGGGACAGTCATACGAGCAGTACTTC
TRBJ2-3,TRBV28,17,TRBD2,once,CASSLILAGAVSDTQYF,TGTGCCAGCAGTCTAATATTAGCGGGAGCGGTCTCAGATACGCAGTATTTT
TRBJ2-1,TRBV28,14,.,once,CASMGSYEDNEQFF,TGTGCCAGCATGGGAAGTTACGAGGACAATGAGCAGTTCTTC
TRBJ2-7,TRBV7-9,12,.,.,CASSSDPEEQYF,TGTGCCAGCAGCTCCGACCCGGAGGAGCAGTACTTC
TRBJ1-1,TRBV27,13,.,.,CASSLLGNTEAFF,TGTGCCAGCAGTTTATTGGGTAACACTGAAGCTTTCTTT
TRBJ1-4,TRBV6-6,13,.,.,CASSKQDNEKLFF,TGTGCCAGCAGCAAACAGGATAATGAAAAACTGTTTTTT
TRBJ2-2,TRBV7-2,14,.,.,CASSLRGRAGELFF,TGTGCCAGCAGCTTACGGGGGCGGGCCGGGGAGCTGTTTTTT
TRBJ1-1,TRBV4-1,14,.,few,CASSQEGRNTEAFF,TGCGCCAGCAGCCAAGAAGGCAGGAACACTGAAGCTTTCTTT
TRBJ2-7,TRBV4-1,16,.,.,CASSLLWVGSTYEQYF,TGCGCCAGCAGCCTTCTCTGGGTAGGGAGCACCTACGAGCAGTACTTC
TRBJ2-2,TRBV29-1,12,.,.,CSVDGPTGELFF,TGCAGCGTTGACGGGCCCACCGGGGAGCTGTTTTTT
TRBJ2-7,TRBV19,13,.,.,CASSIEGAYEQYF,TGTGCCAGTAGTATAGAGGGGGCGTACGAGCAGTACTTC
TRBJ2-5,TRBV7-6,16,TRBD2,.,CASSLTSGGYQETQYF,TGTGCCAGCAGCTTAACTAGCGGGGGTTACCAAGAGACCCAGTACTTC
TRBJ2-1,TRBV1,14,.,.,CTSSQGGLAYEQFF,TGCACCAGCAGCCAGGGGGGGCTAGCCTATGAGCAGTTCTTC
TRBJ1-4,TRBV30,16,TRBD1,.,CAWSTLLTGMNEKLFF,TGTGCCTGGAGTACCCTATTGACAGGGATGAATGAAAAACTGTTTTTT
TRBJ1-5,TRBV19,17,TRBD1,.,CASTPPGTVGAISPQHF,TGTGCCAGTACCCCACCCGGGACAGTGGGTGCAATCAGCCCCCAGCATTTT
TRBJ2-6,TRBV5-1,15,.,.,CASSLESYGANVLTF,TGCGCCAGCAGCTTGGAGTCTTATGGGGCCAACGTCCTGACTTTC
TRBJ2-5,TRBV7-2,13,.,.,CASRGSGEETQYF,TGTGCCAGTCGGGGGTCAGGGGAAGAGACCCAGTACTTC
TRBJ1-1,TRBV30,14,.,.,CAWSVRRRETEAFF,TGTGCCTGGAGTGTACGTCGGAGGGAGACTGAAGCTTTCTTT
TRBJ1-2,TRBV6-5,13,.,.,CASSYDGIYGYTF,TGTGCCAGCAGTTACGACGGGATCTATGGCTACACCTTC
TRBJ1-2,TRBV4-3,15,.,.,CASSPRGVLSYGYTF,TGCGCCAGCAGCCCCCGAGGGGTATTGAGCTATGGCTACACCTTC
TRBJ1-1,TRBV4-1,14,.,.,CASSQLGLRTEAFF,TGCGCCAGCAGCCAACTGGGACTGAGGACTGAAGCTTTCTTT
TRBJ1-2,TRBV6-5,13,TRBD1,.,CASSLTGYPGYTF,TGTGCCAGCAGTTTGACAGGGTATCCGGGCTACACCTTC
TRBJ2-1,TRBV20-1,11,.,once,CSARPLNEQFF,TGCAGTGCTAGACCCCTAAATGAGCAGTTCTTC
TRBJ1-4,TRBV15,17,TRBD1,.,CATSTPTEGAPREKLFF,TGTGCCACCAGCACACCGACCGAGGGGGCGCCGCGGGAAAAACTGTTTTTT
TRBJ2-3,TRBV5-6,16,.,.,CASSLYPLHDTDTQYF,TGTGCCAGCAGCTTGTATCCTCTCCATGACACAGATACGCAGTATTTT
TRBJ2-2,TRBV6-5,11,.,.,CASSGTGELFF,TGTGCCAGCAGCGGCACCGGGGAGCTGTTTTTT
TRBJ1-2,TRBV6-6,14,TRBD1,.,CASSYSWDRERYTF,TGTGCCAGCAGTTACTCTTGGGACAGGGAGCGCTACACCTTC
TRBJ1-3,TRBV18,13,.,.,CASSAASGNTIYF,TGTGCCAGCTCCGCAGCCTCTGGAAACACCATATATTTT
TRBJ1-1,TRBV10-1,13,TRBD1,.,CPSSRQGRTEAFF,TGCCCCAGCAGTCGACAGGGGAGGACTGAAGCTTTCTTT
TRBJ2-2,TRBV5-4,15,TRBD1,.,CASSFRQGYTGELFF,TGTGCCAGCAGCTTTCGACAGGGGTACACCGGGGAGCTGTTTTTT
TRBJ1-1,TRBV18,13,.,.,CASSQGLHTEAFF,TGTGCCAGCTCACAGGGGCTGCACACTGAAGCTTTCTTT
TRBJ2-3,TRBV12-5,16,.,.,CASGLVYSRPSATQYF,TGTGCTAGTGGTTTGGTATATAGTCGGCCATCTGCTACGCAGTATTTT
TRBJ2-7,TRBV5-1,14,.,.,CASSLAGSSYEQYF,TGCGCCAGCAGCTTGGCCGGGTCATCCTACGAGCAGTACTTC
TRBJ1-2,TRBV7-8,14,.,.,CASSPRGGVYGYTF,TGTGCCAGCAGCCCTAGGGGGGGAGTCTATGGCTACACCTTC
TRBJ2-3,TRBV9,16,.,.,CASSAALVRVPDTQYF,TGTGCCAGCAGCGCTGCCCTTGTTCGGGTCCCAGATACGCAGTATTTT
TRBJ1-6,TRBV6-5,15,TRBD1,.,CASTETGDLNSPLHF,TGTGCCAGCACCGAGACAGGGGACCTCAATTCACCCCTCCACTTT
TRBJ1-4,TRBV3-1/TRBV3-2,15,.,.,CASRRAGVTNEKLFF,TGTGCCAGTCGTCGAGCAGGGGTGACTAATGAAAAACTGTTTTTT
TRBJ2-5,TRBV5-6,14,.,.,CASSNQGREETQYF,TGTGCCAGCAGCAACCAGGGGAGGGAGGAGACCCAGTACTTC
TRBJ1-3,TRBV5-1,15,.,.,CASSILPGPGNTIYF,TGCGCCAGCAGCATCCTGCCCGGGCCTGGAAACACCATATATTTT
TRBJ1-5,TRBV24-1,14,.,.,CATSDLSVNQPQHF,TGTGCCACCAGTGATTTGTCTGTGAATCAGCCCCAGCATTTT
TRBJ2-1,TRBV20-1,14,TRBD2,.,CSASFGTSFNEQFF,TGCAGTGCTAGTTTCGGGACTAGCTTCAATGAGCAGTTCTTC
TRBJ2-1,TRBV9,16,.,.,CASSVAAAQGSNEQFF,TGTGCCAGCAGCGTAGCGGCAGCGCAGGGTTCGAATGAGCAGTTCTTC
TRBJ1-1,TRBV5-1,12,.,.,CASSWSSGEAFF,TGCGCCAGCAGCTGGAGCAGCGGTGAAGCTTTCTTT
TRBJ1-2,TRBV9,15,TRBD1,.,CASSVTTGASHGYTF,TGTGCCAGCAGCGTAACTACAGGGGCCTCTCATGGCTACACCTTC
TRBJ2-4,TRBV30,16,TRBD1,.,CAWSPGQGLAKNIQYF,TGTGCCTGGAGCCCGGGACAGGGGCTAGCCAAAAACATTCAGTACTTC
TRBJ1-5,TRBV6-5,14,.,.,CASQILPGNQPQHF,TGTGCCAGCCAGATCCTTCCGGGCAATCAGCCCCAGCATTTT